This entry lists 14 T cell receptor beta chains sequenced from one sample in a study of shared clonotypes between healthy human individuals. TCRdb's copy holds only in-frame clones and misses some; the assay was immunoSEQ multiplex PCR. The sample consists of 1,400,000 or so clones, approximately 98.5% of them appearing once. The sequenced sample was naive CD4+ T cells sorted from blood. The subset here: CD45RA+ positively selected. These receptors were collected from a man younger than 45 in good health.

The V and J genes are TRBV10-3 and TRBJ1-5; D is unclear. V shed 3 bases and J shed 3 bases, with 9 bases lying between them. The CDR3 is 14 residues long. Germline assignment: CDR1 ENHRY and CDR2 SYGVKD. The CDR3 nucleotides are TGTGCCATCAGTGAAGGCAGGAACAATCAGCCCCAGCATTTT. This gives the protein CAISEGRNNQPQHF.

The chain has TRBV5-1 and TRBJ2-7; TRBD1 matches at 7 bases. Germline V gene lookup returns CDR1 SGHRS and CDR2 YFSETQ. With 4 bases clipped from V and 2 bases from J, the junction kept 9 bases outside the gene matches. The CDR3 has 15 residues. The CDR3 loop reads CASSLQRTGPYEQYF. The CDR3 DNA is TGCGCCAGCAGCCTCCAACGGACAGGACCCTACGAGCAGTACTTC.

The CDR3 protein is CASSRTGYTEAFF. DNA for the CDR3: TGTGCCAGCAGCCGGACAGGGTACACTGAAGCTTTCTTT. V and J are TRBV11-2 and TRBJ1-1, with 8 bases matching TRBD1. The V gene's germline CDR1 is SGHAT and CDR2 FQNNGV. J lost 3 bases, V lost 5 bases, and 2 bases had no gene match. The CDR3 loop spans 13 amino acids.

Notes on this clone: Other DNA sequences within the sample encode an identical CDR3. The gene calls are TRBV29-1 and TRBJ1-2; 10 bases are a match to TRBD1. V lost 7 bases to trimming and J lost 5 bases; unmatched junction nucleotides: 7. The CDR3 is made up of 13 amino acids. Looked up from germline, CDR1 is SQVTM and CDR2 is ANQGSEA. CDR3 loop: CSGSRDRGYGYTF. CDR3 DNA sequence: TGCAGCGGCTCCCGGGACAGGGGTTATGGCTACACCTTC.

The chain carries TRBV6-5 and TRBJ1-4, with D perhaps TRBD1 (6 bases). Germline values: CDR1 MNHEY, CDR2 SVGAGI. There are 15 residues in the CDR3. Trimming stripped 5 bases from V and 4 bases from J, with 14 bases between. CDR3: CASSPLTGRNEKLFF. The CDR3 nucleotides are TGTGCCAGCAGTCCCCTGACAGGCCGTAATGAAAAACTGTTTTTT.

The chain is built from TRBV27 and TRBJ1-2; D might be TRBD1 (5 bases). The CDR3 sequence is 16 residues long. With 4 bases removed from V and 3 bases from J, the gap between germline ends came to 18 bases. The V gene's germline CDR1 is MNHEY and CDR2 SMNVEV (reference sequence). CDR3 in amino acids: CASSSLFRDGDYGYTF. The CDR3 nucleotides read TGTGCCAGCAGTTCACTCTTCCGGGACGGAGACTATGGCTACACCTTC.

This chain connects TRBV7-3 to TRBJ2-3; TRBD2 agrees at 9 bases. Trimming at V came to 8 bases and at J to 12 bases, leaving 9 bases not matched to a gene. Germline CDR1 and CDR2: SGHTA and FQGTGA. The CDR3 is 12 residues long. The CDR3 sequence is CASGPPGLAQYF. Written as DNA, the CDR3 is TGTGCCAGCGGCCCTCCGGGACTAGCACAGTATTTT.

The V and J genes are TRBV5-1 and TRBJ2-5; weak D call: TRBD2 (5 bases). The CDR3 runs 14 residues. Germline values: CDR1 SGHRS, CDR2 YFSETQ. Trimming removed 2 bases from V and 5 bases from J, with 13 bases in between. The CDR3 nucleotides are TGCGCCAGCAGCTTAGGGAGCAGAGGCGAGACCCAGTACTTC. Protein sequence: CASSLGSRGETQYF.

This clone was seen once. The CDR3 nucleotides read TGTGCCACCAGCACGTATAGCGGGAGAAATGAGCAGTTCTTC. It specifies CATSTYSGRNEQFF. V and J are TRBV15 and TRBJ2-1, with 9 bases lining up with TRBD2. The germline V gene encodes CDR1 LNHNV and CDR2 YYDKDF (reference sequence). The V gene end was trimmed by 4 bases and the J gene end by 7 bases; junction bases not matched to a gene: 5. The length of the CDR3 is 14 residues.

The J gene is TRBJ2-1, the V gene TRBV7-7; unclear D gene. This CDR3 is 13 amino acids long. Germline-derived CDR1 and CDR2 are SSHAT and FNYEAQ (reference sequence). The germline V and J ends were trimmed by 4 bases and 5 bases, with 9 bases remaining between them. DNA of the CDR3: TGTGCCAGCAGCTCCCTTGGCGACAATGAGCAGTTCTTC. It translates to CASSSLGDNEQFF.

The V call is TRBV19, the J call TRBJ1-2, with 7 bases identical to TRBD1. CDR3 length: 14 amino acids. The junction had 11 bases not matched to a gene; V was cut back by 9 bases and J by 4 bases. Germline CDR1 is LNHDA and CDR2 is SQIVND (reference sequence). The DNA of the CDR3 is TGTGCCAGCCGGAGCGGGGACAGCCTCTATGGCTACACCTTC. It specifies CASRSGDSLYGYTF.

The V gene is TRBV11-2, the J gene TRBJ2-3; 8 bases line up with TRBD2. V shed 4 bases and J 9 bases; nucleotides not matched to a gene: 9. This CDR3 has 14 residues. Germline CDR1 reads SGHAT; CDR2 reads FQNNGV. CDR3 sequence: CASSSRDTGGTQYF. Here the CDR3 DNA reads TGTGCCAGCAGCTCCCGGGACACGGGGGGGACGCAGTATTTT.

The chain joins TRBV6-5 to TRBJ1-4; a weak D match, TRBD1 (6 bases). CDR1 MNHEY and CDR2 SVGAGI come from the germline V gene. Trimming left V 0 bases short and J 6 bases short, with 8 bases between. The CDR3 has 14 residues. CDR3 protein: CASSYSPGDEKLFF. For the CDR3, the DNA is TGTGCCAGCAGTTACTCGCCAGGGGATGAAAAACTGTTTTTT.

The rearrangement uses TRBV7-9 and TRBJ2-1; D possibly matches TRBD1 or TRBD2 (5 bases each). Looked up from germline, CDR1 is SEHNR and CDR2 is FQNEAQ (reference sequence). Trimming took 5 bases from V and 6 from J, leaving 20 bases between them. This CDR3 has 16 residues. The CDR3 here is CASSLRGTALGNEQFF. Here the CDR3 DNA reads TGTGCCAGCAGCCTCCGAGGGACCGCCTTGGGCAATGAGCAGTTCTTC.